This TCR beta chain was found in a study of CD8 T cells in Susac syndrome. Each multiple sclerosis control was a treatment-naive patient with relapsing-remitting disease that was either stable or active. Negative magnetic isolation gave CD8+ and CD4+ cells; FACS enriched CD8+ TEMRA. The V gene's germline CDR1 is SNHLY and CDR2 FYNNEI. The CDR3 totals 17 residues. Trimming took 3 bases from V and 0 from J, leaving 15 bases between them. RNA, at 0.5 to 1 ug, was reverse transcribed with random hexamers. Across 54 Vbeta and 13 Jbeta, immunoSEQ multiplex PCR amplified TCR beta CDR3. TCRdb reprocessed the immunoSEQ multiplex PCR reads via MiXCR and lists one record per CDR3 protein. Of under 200,000 distinct CDR3 sequences listed, approximately 95% are singletons. Concerning this clonotype: Its antigen is unknown.

Whole-study results and caveats: That the number of individuals in its TCR sequencing and HLA analysis was relatively small was acknowledged by the study.

This receptor was taken from a human donor with multiple sclerosis. The rearrangement joins TRBV2 to TRBJ1-5; D is perhaps TRBD1 (6 bases). The sequenced sample was CD8+ T cells from PBMCs. CDR3 coding DNA: TGTGCCAGCAGTGAGTTTAGGACAGCTTATAGCAATCAGCCCCAGCATTTT. Translating it yields CASSEFRTAYSNQPQHF.